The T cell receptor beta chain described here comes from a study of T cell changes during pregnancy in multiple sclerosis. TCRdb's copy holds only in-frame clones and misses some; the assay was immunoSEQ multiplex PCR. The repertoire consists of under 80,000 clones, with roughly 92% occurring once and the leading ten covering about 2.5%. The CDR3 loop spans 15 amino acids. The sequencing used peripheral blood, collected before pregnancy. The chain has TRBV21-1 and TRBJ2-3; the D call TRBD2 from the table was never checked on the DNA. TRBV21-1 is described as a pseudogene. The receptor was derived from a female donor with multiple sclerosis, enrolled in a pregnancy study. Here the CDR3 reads CASSKAYGGGDTQYF. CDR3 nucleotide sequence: TGTGCCAGCAGCAAAGCGTACGGGGGTGGAGATACGCAGTATTTT.